This TCR beta chain was recorded in a study of CD8 T cells in ankylosing spondylitis. Study results and caveats: Matched synovial fluid from ankylosing spondylitis patients was reported to be enriched for disease-linked clones. A motif of eight highly homologous TCR beta variants was seen as apparently characteristic of ankylosing spondylitis blood. Past studies reported some motif variants in reactive arthritis synovial fluid and blood. Disease-linked clones bore a CD8+ phenotype and were relatively rare in peripheral blood.

This clonotype has a handful of counts. The target antigen is unknown. Preparation of TCR beta libraries was done by quantitative 5'-RACE with molecular barcodes. TCRdb re-derived calls from the 5' RACE reads in MiXCR, one entry per CDR3 protein. The sample comprises fewer than 750,000 distinct CDR3 sequences, 15% to 20% of which are singletons, and roughly a fifth rests with the top ten. J gave up 2 bases and V 6 bases, and 7 bases lay outside the gene matches. The CDR3 extends over 15 amino acids. Per germline, CDR1 ENHRY and CDR2 SYGVKD. The chain couples TRBV10-3 to TRBJ1-5, with 7 bases matching TRBD1. The sample comprised blood, either unsorted or a sorted T cell fraction (not recorded which). This receptor was taken from a male donor with ankylosing spondylitis. Written as DNA, the CDR3 is TGTGCCATCAGCAACAGGGGTACGGGCAATCAGCCCCAGCATTTT. It specifies CAISNRGTGNQPQHF.